Listed below are T cell receptor beta chains from one sample, sequenced in a study of molecular identifiers for immune sequencing clone quantification. TCRdb analysed the PCR reads with MiXCR anew, one entry per CDR3 protein. The data hold approximately 90,000 distinct CDR3 sequences, with 20% to 25% observed a single time. The sample was naive CD8+ T cells from blood, with Jurkat cell RNA spiked in. All receptors derive from a human donor in good health. Some libraries in this study had Jurkat cell RNA spiked in. The CDR3 runs from the conserved cysteine through the conserved F or W. A D gene is named only where the DNA matches it firmly. Clone sizes are given selectively: once, few, many, or a class where the clone is expanded.

NA	TRBV4-1	TRBJ1-1	15	many	CASSQEVRAQTEAFF	TGCGCCAGCAGCCAAGAAGTCAGGGCGCAAACTGAAGCTTTCTTT
NA	TRBV5-6	TRBJ2-3	15	many	CASSTDSPTPDTQYF	TGTGCCAGCAGCACGGACTCCCCGACCCCAGATACGCAGTATTTT
NA	TRBV7-9	TRBJ2-3	14	many	CASSYGQYTDTQYF	TGTGCCAGCAGCTATGGACAGTACACAGATACGCAGTATTTT
NA	TRBV7-9	TRBJ2-3	15	NA	CASSLGGTRSFPQYF	TGTGCCAGCAGCTTAGGTGGTACGAGGAGCTTTCCGCAGTATTTT
NA	TRBV2	TRBJ2-7	13	many	CASSEEDSYEQYF	TGTGCCAGCAGTGAAGAGGACTCCTACGAGCAGTACTTC
TRBD2	TRBV29-1	TRBJ2-3	15	many	CSVEDYSGRVDTQYF	TGCAGCGTTGAAGACTATAGCGGGAGAGTAGATACGCAGTATTTT
TRBD2	TRBV29-1	TRBJ2-5	15	many	CSVEFTSGTLETQYF	TGCAGCGTTGAATTCACTAGCGGGACGTTAGAGACCCAGTACTTC
NA	TRBV19	TRBJ2-5	13	NA	CASQGLLQETQYF	TGTGCCAGTCAGGGACTCCTCCAAGAGACCCAGTACTTC
TRBD2	TRBV6-4	TRBJ2-3	18	many	CASSDGYPSGSYTDTQYF	TGTGCCAGCAGTGACGGCTATCCTAGCGGGTCTTACACAGATACGCAGTATTTT
TRBD1	TRBV4-3	TRBJ1-1	17	many	CASSPYLQGAVNTEAFF	TGCGCCAGCAGCCCTTACCTACAGGGGGCAGTAAATACTGAAGCTTTCTTT
NA	TRBV6-1	TRBJ1-2	14	NA	CASSGIEGTRASTF	TGTGCCAGCAGTGGGATCGAGGGGACAAGGGCCTCCACCTTC
TRBD1	TRBV7-6	TRBJ2-1	17	NA	CASSLPKGQGAYNEQFF	TGTGCCAGCAGCTTACCGAAGGGACAGGGGGCCTACAATGAGCAGTTCTTC
NA	TRBV28	TRBJ1-6	20	many	CASSSTLALQVGFYNSPLHF	TGTGCCAGCAGTTCGACCCTCGCCCTCCAGGTGGGCTTCTATAATTCACCCCTCCACTTT
NA	TRBV7-2	TRBJ2-7	14	many	CASSFPGTGSEQYF	TGTGCCAGCAGTTTCCCGGGTACCGGTTCCGAGCAGTACTTC
NA	TRBV4-3	TRBJ2-1	18	few	CASSQDLFSTSSYNEQFF	TGCGCCAGCAGCCAAGATCTGTTTTCCACAAGCTCCTACAATGAGCAGTTCTTC
NA	TRBV29-1	TRBJ1-2	13	NA	CSVVGRFNYGYTF	TGCAGCGTCGTGGGCAGATTTAACTATGGCTACACCTTC
TRBD1	TRBV27	TRBJ1-1	16	once	CANSLSTGGSGTEAFF	TGTGCCAACAGTTTATCCACAGGGGGATCGGGCACTGAAGCTTTCTTT
NA	TRBV6-2/TRBV6-3	TRBJ1-1	16	few	CASSYSTPGTNTEAFF	TGTGCCAGCAGTTACTCGACGCCAGGCACGAACACTGAAGCTTTCTTT
TRBD2	TRBV20-1	TRBJ2-7	15	many	CSAAELAGSSYEQYF	TGCAGTGCGGCAGAACTAGCGGGAAGCTCCTACGAGCAGTACTTC
NA	TRBV5-4	TRBJ2-2	12	many	CASSLDFGELFF	TGTGCCAGCAGCTTGGATTTCGGGGAGCTGTTTTTT
NA	TRBV5-4	TRBJ2-3	15	many	CASSLNLDITDTQYF	TGTGCCAGCAGCTTAAATTTGGATATCACAGATACGCAGTATTTT
NA	TRBV10-2	TRBJ2-5	13	few	CASRDAGQETQYF	TGCGCCAGCAGGGACGCGGGGCAAGAGACCCAGTACTTC
TRBD1	TRBV5-1	TRBJ2-1	16	many	CASSLARDRDYNEQFF	TGCGCCAGCAGCTTGGCAAGGGACAGGGACTACAATGAGCAGTTCTTC
TRBD1	TRBV30	TRBJ2-1	14	many	CAWSHRGTYNEQFF	TGTGCCTGGAGTCACAGGGGCACCTACAATGAGCAGTTCTTC
NA	TRBV4-3	TRBJ2-1	16	many	CASSQAMRGALDEQFF	TGCGCCAGCAGCCAAGCCATGCGGGGAGCGCTTGATGAGCAGTTCTTC
NA	TRBV23-1	TRBJ2-7	16	many	CATRRRTGPSQGEQYF	TGCGCAACGCGAAGAAGAACAGGGCCGTCCCAGGGCGAGCAGTACTTC
TRBD2	TRBV5-6	TRBJ2-1	18	few	CASSSGLAGPGSYNEQFF	TGTGCCAGCAGCTCGGGACTAGCGGGACCGGGCTCCTACAATGAGCAGTTCTTC
NA	TRBV9	TRBJ2-2	16	many	CASSVGQILNTGELFF	TGTGCCAGCAGCGTAGGACAGATACTCAACACCGGGGAGCTGTTTTTT
NA	TRBV4-1	TRBJ1-2	14	few	CASSQGPRLPGYTF	TGCGCCAGCAGCCAAGGTCCAAGGCTGCCCGGCTACACCTTC
NA	TRBV7-9	TRBJ2-7	14	NA	CASSQGGEAYEQYF	TGTGCCAGCAGCCAGGGGGGGGAGGCCTACGAGCAGTACTTC
NA	TRBV7-6	TRBJ2-5	15	many	CASSSTSLSEETQYF	TGTGCCAGCAGCTCGACTAGTCTCTCAGAGGAGACCCAGTACTTC
TRBD1	TRBV12-3/TRBV12-4	TRBJ1-5	13	many	CASSLDRGEPQHF	TGTGCCAGCAGCCTGGACAGGGGGGAGCCCCAGCATTTT
TRBD2	TRBV2	TRBJ2-3	13	few	CASMGGVADTQYF	TGTGCCAGCATGGGGGGGGTCGCAGATACGCAGTATTTT
TRBD2	TRBV13	TRBJ2-1	14	many	CASNRLAGNNEQFF	TGTGCCAGCAACAGACTAGCGGGGAACAATGAGCAGTTCTTC
NA	TRBV12-3/TRBV12-4	TRBJ1-5	15	many	CASSSRGYIGQPQHF	TGTGCCAGCAGTTCCCGGGGGTATATCGGTCAGCCCCAGCATTTT
TRBD2	TRBV5-4	TRBJ2-5	16	many	CASSLISSGNQETQYF	TGTGCCAGCAGCTTGATTAGTAGCGGGAACCAAGAGACCCAGTACTTC
NA	TRBV4-3	TRBJ2-7	13	many	CASSQDFSYEQYF	TGCGCCAGCAGCCAAGATTTCTCCTACGAGCAGTACTTC
NA	TRBV6-5	TRBJ2-5	15	many	CASSYQGHLQETQYF	TGTGCCAGCAGTTACCAGGGACACCTCCAAGAGACCCAGTACTTC
NA	TRBV29-1	TRBJ1-2	13	few	CSATTPENYGYTF	TGCAGCGCTACGACTCCGGAGAACTATGGCTACACCTTC
NA	TRBV6-2/TRBV6-3	TRBJ2-5	14	NA	CASTPERAQETQYF	TGTGCCAGCACCCCAGAAAGGGCCCAAGAGACCCAGTACTTC
TRBD1	TRBV9	TRBJ2-5	16	many	CASSVRTGAAQETQYF	TGTGCCAGCAGCGTACGGACAGGGGCGGCCCAAGAGACCCAGTACTTC
TRBD1	TRBV19	TRBJ2-3	13	once	CASQGQGADAQYF	TGTGCCAGTCAGGGACAGGGGGCAGATGCGCAGTATTTT